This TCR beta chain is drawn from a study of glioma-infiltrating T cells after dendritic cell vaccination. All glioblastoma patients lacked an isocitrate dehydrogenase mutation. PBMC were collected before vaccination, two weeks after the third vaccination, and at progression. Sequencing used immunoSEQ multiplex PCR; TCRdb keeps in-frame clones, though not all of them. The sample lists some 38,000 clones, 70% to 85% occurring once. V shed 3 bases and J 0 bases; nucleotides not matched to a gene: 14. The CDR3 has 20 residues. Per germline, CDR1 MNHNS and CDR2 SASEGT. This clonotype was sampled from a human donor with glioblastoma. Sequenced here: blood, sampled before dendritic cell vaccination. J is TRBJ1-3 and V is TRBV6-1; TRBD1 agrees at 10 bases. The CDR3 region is CASSDIRQGAGSLSGNTIYF. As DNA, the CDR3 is TGTGCCAGCAGTGATATCCGACAGGGGGCTGGGTCCCTCTCTGGAAACACCATATATTTT.